Listed below are T cell receptor beta chains from one sample, sequenced in a study of blood T cell repertoires in COVID-19. Data came from immunoSEQ multiplex PCR; TCRdb stores just in-frame clones and leaves some out. Of more than 250,000 clones in the sample, more than 75% are singletons; the top ten hold about 5%. The sample comprised PBMCs or T cells enriched from blood (not recorded which). These receptor sequences come from a woman aged 25 to 45 who had recovered from COVID-19. Each CDR3 is given with its conserved first and last residue. Each record gives: clone size, J gene, V gene, D gene, CDR3 DNA, CDR3 protein. A D gene is named only where the DNA matches it firmly. A row's size may be missing; if present it is once, few, many or a size class.

>NA|TRBJ2-1|TRBV4-3|NA
TGCGCCAGCAGCCAAGGGAGGACATCAAGGGGGTACAATGAGCAGTTCTTC
CASSQGRTSRGYNEQFF
>once|TRBJ1-4|TRBV7-6|TRBD1
TGTGCCAGCAGCTTATACAGGGGGCGGTTAACTAATGAAAAACTGTTTTTT
CASSLYRGRLTNEKLFF
>NA|TRBJ2-7|TRBV11-2|TRBD2
TGTGCCAGCAGCCTACGGGGGGGCGACGAGCAGTACTTC
CASSLRGGDEQYF
>NA|TRBJ2-2|TRBV5-1|TRBD2
TGCGCCAGCAGCTCCCGACTAGCGGGGACCACCGGGGAGCTGTTTTTT
CASSSRLAGTTGELFF
>NA|TRBJ2-3|TRBV5-4|TRBD2
TGTGCCAGCAGCTTAGTGATGACTAGCGCCACAGATACGCAGTATTTT
CASSLVMTSATDTQYF
>NA|TRBJ2-1|TRBV19|NA
TGTGCCAGTAGCACGGGAGCTCTGCATGAGCAGTTCTTC
CASSTGALHEQFF
>NA|TRBJ1-5|TRBV11-2|NA
TGTGCCAGCAGCTTAGAAAGGAGGCAGCCCCAGCATTTT
CASSLERRQPQHF
>few|TRBJ1-2|TRBV19|NA
TGTGCCAGTAGTATTGGGCCTGAAAGTGGCTACACCTTC
CASSIGPESGYTF
>few|TRBJ2-2|TRBV9|TRBD1
TGTGCCAGCAGCGTCGACAGGGGGCGGATCGGGGAGCTGTTTTTT
CASSVDRGRIGELFF
>NA|TRBJ1-3|TRBV23-1|NA
TGCGCCAGCAGTCAATCGGGCTGCGATGGAAACACCATATATTTT
CASSQSGCDGNTIYF
>NA|TRBJ2-7|TRBV15|TRBD1
TGTGCCACCAGCAGGATAACCGGGACAGGCTTTACCTACGAGCAGTACTTC
CATSRITGTGFTYEQYF
>NA|TRBJ2-7|TRBV7-2|TRBD2
TGTGCCAGCAGCGAAATTCTAGCGGGGGGAGGTTGGGAGCAGTACTTC
CASSEILAGGGWEQYF
>NA|TRBJ1-2|TRBV3-1/TRBV3-2|NA
TGTGCCAGCAGCCAACGACACACCGCCTATGGCTACACCTTC
CASSQRHTAYGYTF
>few|TRBJ2-2|TRBV10-2|TRBD2
TGCGCCAGCACTAGCGGGGGGACGAACACCGGGGAGCTGTTTTTT
CASTSGGTNTGELFF
>NA|TRBJ2-5|TRBV9|NA
TGTGCCAGCAGCGCTTCCCTTGAGGGCTGGATAGAGACCCAGTACTTC
CASSASLEGWIETQYF
>NA|TRBJ2-3|TRBV7-8|TRBD1
TGTGCCAGCACCGGGGACAGGGAGACCACAGATACGCAGTATTTT
CASTGDRETTDTQYF
>NA|TRBJ2-2|TRBV5-4|TRBD1
TGTGCCAGCAGCACGGGACAGGGGACCACCGGGGAGCTGTTTTTT
CASSTGQGTTGELFF
>NA|TRBJ1-1|TRBV6-2/TRBV6-3|NA
TGTGCCAGCAGCCCGGTCCTCGGGTCGAACACTGAAGCTTTCTTT
CASSPVLGSNTEAFF
>NA|TRBJ2-7|TRBV3-1/TRBV3-2|NA
TGTGCCAGCAGCCAAGAAGCTATACGGGGGAGAGCCTACGAGCAGTACTTC
CASSQEAIRGRAYEQYF
>NA|TRBJ2-7|TRBV29-1|TRBD2
TGCAGCGTTGGGGGGACTAGCGGTGCCTACGAGCAGTACTTC
CSVGGTSGAYEQYF
>NA|TRBJ2-1|TRBV7-7|NA
TGTGCCAGCAGCTTTGGAAGGGGGAATGAGCAGTTCTTC
CASSFGRGNEQFF
>NA|TRBJ1-2|TRBV6-5|NA
TGTGCCAGCAGTTACGCTGGGGGGAACTATGGCTACACCTTC
CASSYAGGNYGYTF
>NA|TRBJ1-6|TRBV3-1/TRBV3-2|TRBD1
TGTGCCAGCAGCCCCGGGACAGATAATTCACCCCTCCACTTT
CASSPGTDNSPLHF
>NA|TRBJ1-1|TRBV6-1|NA
TGTGCCAGCAGTGAGCGACTAACGGGGGGGAGGGCTTTCTTT
CASSERLTGGRAFF
>NA|TRBJ2-7|TRBV14|NA
TGTGCCAGCAGCCAAGATCTGCAAGCAGGGTACGAGCAGTACTTC
CASSQDLQAGYEQYF
>NA|TRBJ1-1|TRBV28|TRBD1
TGTGCCAGCACAGACTGGGACAGCATGAACACTGAAGCTTTCTTT
CASTDWDSMNTEAFF
>NA|TRBJ1-2|TRBV5-4|NA
TGTGCCAGCAGCTTGACAGCCAACTATGGCTACACCTTC
CASSLTANYGYTF
>NA|TRBJ1-4|TRBV9|NA
TGTGCCAGCAGCCGTAGGGGGTCTGCAACTAATGAAAAACTGTTTTTT
CASSRRGSATNEKLFF
>NA|TRBJ1-2|TRBV7-9|NA
TGTGCCAGCAGCTCTCGGGACTCCCGGCGGAATGGCTACACCTTC
CASSSRDSRRNGYTF
>NA|TRBJ1-2|TRBV19|NA
TGTGCCAGTAGTCCACAGGGATTGATGGTCTATGGCTACACCTTC
CASSPQGLMVYGYTF
>NA|TRBJ2-3|TRBV29-1|NA
TGCAGCGTTGTATACTTTTCCACAGATACGCAGTATTTT
CSVVYFSTDTQYF
>NA|TRBJ2-1|TRBV7-2|NA
TGTGCCAGCAGCTCAACCGGGACAAGGGACAATGAGCAGTTCTTC
CASSSTGTRDNEQFF
>NA|TRBJ1-6|TRBV7-8|NA
TGTGCCAGCAGCTTAGCCAGGATTTCACCCCTCCACTTT
CASSLARISPLHF
>once|TRBJ1-2|TRBV14|NA
TGTGCCAGCAGCCAAGGAGGAGGGAACTATGGCTACACCTTC
CASSQGGGNYGYTF
>NA|TRBJ1-4|TRBV2|NA
TGTGCCAGCACCCGACGGGGGGGAGACGGTGAAAAACTGTTTTTT
CASTRRGGDGEKLFF
>NA|TRBJ2-7|TRBV28|TRBD1
TGTGCCAGCAGCCCGGGACAGGGGTGGACCTACGAGCAGTACTTC
CASSPGQGWTYEQYF
>once|TRBJ1-1|TRBV30|NA
TGTGCCTGGAGTGTACTTCCGGGGGGGGGAACTGAAGCTTTCTTT
CAWSVLPGGGTEAFF
>NA|TRBJ1-1|TRBV6-5|TRBD1
TGTGCCAGCAGTTACTCGTGGACAGGGGGAACAGAAGCTTTCTTT
CASSYSWTGGTEAFF
>NA|TRBJ1-1|TRBV29-1|NA
TGCAGCGTTGGCGCGGGGATTTCGAACACTGAAGCTTTCTTT
CSVGAGISNTEAFF
>NA|TRBJ1-2|TRBV12-3/TRBV12-4|NA
TGTGCCAGCAGCCCTGGACAGATCTATGGCTACACCTTC
CASSPGQIYGYTF
>NA|TRBJ1-3|TRBV5-1|NA
TGCGCCAGCAGCCCATCGACAGGACTCTCTGGAAACACCATATATTTT
CASSPSTGLSGNTIYF
>once|TRBJ2-4|TRBV4-2|TRBD2
TGTGCCAGCAGCCAAGAGTGGCGGGGGGCCTTAGCCAAAAACATTCAGTACTTC
CASSQEWRGALAKNIQYF
>NA|TRBJ2-1|TRBV6-5|NA
TGTGCCAGCAGTTGGGCCCCCAGAGATATAGGCAATGAGCAGTTCTTC
CASSWAPRDIGNEQFF
>NA|TRBJ2-7|TRBV6-6|TRBD1
TGTGCCAGCAGTCTAAGATTGATTTGGACAGGGGGGGAAGTGGTGGAGCAGTACTTC
CASSLRLIWTGGEVVEQYF
>NA|TRBJ2-1|TRBV15|NA
TGTGCCACCAGGCGGCTAGCAGCCAATGAGCAGTTCTTC
CATRRLAANEQFF
>NA|TRBJ2-2|TRBV15|NA
TGTGCCACCAGCAGACTAGTGAACGGGGAGCTGTTTTTT
CATSRLVNGELFF
>NA|TRBJ1-2|TRBV30|NA
TGTGCCTGGAGTGCTAACAGCATTAACTATGGCTACACCTTC
CAWSANSINYGYTF
>NA|TRBJ2-7|TRBV5-1|TRBD2
TGCGCCAGCAGCCCTAGCGGGGGGTTCGACTACGAGCAGTACTTC
CASSPSGGFDYEQYF
>once|TRBJ1-6|TRBV27|NA
TGTGCCAGCAGTTTATTTCACCCAGGGCTCGGGGGTTCACCCCTCCACTTT
CASSLFHPGLGGSPLHF
>NA|TRBJ2-3|TRBV13|TRBD1
TGTGCCAGCAGCCGGGACAGAGCAAAGACAGATACGCAGTATTTT
CASSRDRAKTDTQYF
>NA|TRBJ2-7|TRBV28|NA
TGTGCCAGCAGTTCCGGAGGAGGCCGCCTGTACGAGCAGTACTTC
CASSSGGGRLYEQYF